This T cell receptor (beta chain) originates from a study of Graves' ophthalmopathy and Graves' hyperthyroidism. Overall study results and limits: Most thyroid clonotypes expanded beyond 0.001 frequency were also found in blood.

Enrollment excluded any patients with other autoimmune diseases, uncontrolled infections, pregnancy or lactation. The evidence that diagnosis relied on was clinical symptoms, serum thyroxine, TRAb, thyroid ultrasound and orbital computed tomography. The study amplified TCR beta CDR3 regions using RNA transcripts. Following a first-round RT-PCR that used HTBI primers, a second-round multiplex PCR was carried out. A single record per CDR3 protein comes from TCRdb applying MiXCR to the multiplex PCR reads. Of 500,000 to 800,000 distinct CDR3 sequences listed, just over 40% are singletons. Per germline, CDR1 SGHNT and CDR2 YYREEE (reference sequence). The V end lost 4 bases, the J end lost 8 bases, and 19 bases lay between the germline ends. The CDR3 is 16 residues long. In regard to this clonotype: What it binds is not known.

Sequences were obtained from peripheral blood. The receptor comes from an adult man with Graves' ophthalmopathy. The rearrangement links TRBV5-4 to TRBJ1-6; D uncertain. CDR3 loop: CASSQGPTATHSPLHF. CDR3 nucleotide sequence: TGTGCCAGCAGCCAAGGTCCAACAGCCACCCATTCACCCCTCCACTTT.